This paragraph covers one T cell receptor beta chain sequence. The V and J ends lost 0 bases and 7 bases respectively, with 13 bases between them. The CDR3 runs 14 residues. The germline CDR1 and CDR2 sequences are SGHRS and YFSETQ. Assay: immunoSEQ multiplex PCR; the TCRdb copy retains only in-frame clones and omits some. The sample lists about 40,000 clones; approximately 88% were seen once. The data are from a study of T cell changes during pregnancy in multiple sclerosis. The chain carries TRBV5-1 and TRBJ1-1, with D hard to call. This receptor was identified in a female donor in good health, enrolled as a control in a pregnancy study. The input for sequencing was peripheral blood, taken in the first trimester of pregnancy. DNA for the CDR3: TGCGCCAGCAGCTTGGGACCCCTTACTAATGAAGCTTTCTTT. Amino acid sequence: CASSLGPLTNEAFF.